The 8 T cell receptor beta chains below were found in one sample sequenced in a study of T cell responses to AZD1222 COVID-19 vaccine. Generated by immunoSEQ multiplex PCR, the TCRdb table keeps only in-frame clones and is missing some. The sample holds more than 85,000 clones, approximately 90% seen once. Sequenced here: peripheral blood, sampled on day 0 of AZD1222 vaccination. The source of these receptors is an adult in good health.

The chain employs TRBV28 and TRBJ1-4; no clear D gene. Germline lookup yields CDR1 MDHEN and CDR2 SYDVKM. V dropped 5 bases and J dropped 4 bases, with 17 bases sitting between them. The CDR3 runs 16 residues. CDR3 residues: CASSTPDPGYNEKLFF. DNA of the CDR3: TGTGCCAGCAGTACCCCCGACCCGGGGTATAATGAAAAACTGTTTTTT.

This chain connects TRBV6-2 or TRBV6-3 to TRBJ2-7; TRBD2 might be the D (5 bases). This CDR3 has 16 amino acids. Trimming took off 4 bases at V and 4 bases at J, with 20 bases between the two ends. Germline lookup yields CDR1 MNHEY and CDR2 SVGEGT. CDR3 in amino acids: CASSLQLQRRFYEQYF. As DNA, the CDR3 is TGTGCCAGCAGTTTGCAGCTCCAGCGGAGATTTTACGAGCAGTACTTC.

The CDR3 spells CASSFLGQLTEAFF. CDR3 DNA sequence: TGTGCCAGCAGCTTTCTTGGACAGCTCACTGAAGCTTTCTTT. The chain carries TRBV6-5 and TRBJ1-1, with a possible D match to TRBD1 (6 bases). The CDR3 covers 14 residues. Trimming cost V 6 bases and J 4 bases, with 15 bases left between them. The germline V gene encodes CDR1 MNHEY and CDR2 SVGAGI.

The rearrangement links TRBV19 to TRBJ2-5; 8 nucleotides line up with TRBD2. CDR3 size: 15 residues. Losses at the gene ends were 7 bases for V and 3 bases for J; bases not matched to a gene: 10. Germline CDR1 LNHDA, CDR2 SQIVND (reference sequence). Written as DNA, the CDR3 is TGTGCCAGTAAAGGGTTCAGAGCGGGAGAAGAGACCCAGTACTTC. Protein: CASKGFRAGEETQYF.

The chain recombines TRBV6-5 with TRBJ1-2; D gene unclear. This CDR3 has 15 residues. Germline loops: CDR1 MNHEY, CDR2 SVGAGI. V was clipped by 3 bases and J by 1 base, with 12 bases between them. CDR3 coding DNA: TGTGCCAGCAGTTATGGAGGCGACAATAACTATGGCTACACCTTC. Protein sequence: CASSYGGDNNYGYTF.

This sequence joins TRBV6-6 and TRBJ1-5, with a tentative D call TRBD1 (5 bases). Trimming took 0 bases from V and 4 from J, leaving 13 bases between them. Germline V CDR1 and CDR2: MNHNY, SVGAGI (reference sequence). The length of the CDR3 is 16 residues. The CDR3 here is CASSYSRGGGNQPQHF. DNA for the CDR3: TGTGCCAGCAGTTACTCTAGGGGCGGTGGGAATCAGCCCCAGCATTTT.

CDR3 bases: TGTGCCATCAGGGCAGGACTAGACGAGCAGTACTTC. This translates into CAIRAGLDEQYF. The chain recombines TRBV10-3 with TRBJ2-7; TRBD2 matches at 7 bases. Germline V lookup: CDR1 ENHRY, CDR2 SYGVKD. V shed 6 bases, J shed 5 bases, and the junction held 4 bases outside the gene matches. The CDR3 extends over 12 amino acids.

The chain has TRBV3-1 (or the pseudogene TRBV3-2) and TRBJ1-2, with 9 bases lining up with TRBD1. This CDR3 is 16 amino acids long. Germline-derived CDR1 and CDR2 are LGHDT and YNNKEL (reference sequence). V was clipped by 3 bases and J by 5 bases; unmatched bases: 10. The chain's CDR3 is CASSQGTGRNVYGYTF. CDR3 bases: TGTGCCAGCAGCCAGGGGACAGGGCGGAACGTATATGGCTACACCTTC.